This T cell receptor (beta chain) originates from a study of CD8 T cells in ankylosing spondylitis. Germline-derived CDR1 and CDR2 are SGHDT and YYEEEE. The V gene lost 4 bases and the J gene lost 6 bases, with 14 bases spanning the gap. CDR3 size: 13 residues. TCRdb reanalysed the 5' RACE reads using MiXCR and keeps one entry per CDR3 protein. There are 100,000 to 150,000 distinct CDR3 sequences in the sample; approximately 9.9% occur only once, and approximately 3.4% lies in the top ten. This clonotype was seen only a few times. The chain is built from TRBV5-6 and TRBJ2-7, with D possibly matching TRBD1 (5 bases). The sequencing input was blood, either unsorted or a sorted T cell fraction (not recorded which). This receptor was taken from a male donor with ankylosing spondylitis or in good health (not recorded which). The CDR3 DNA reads TGTGCCAGCAGCGCCAATGGGGCGCGCGAGCAGTACTTC. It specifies CASSANGAREQYF.